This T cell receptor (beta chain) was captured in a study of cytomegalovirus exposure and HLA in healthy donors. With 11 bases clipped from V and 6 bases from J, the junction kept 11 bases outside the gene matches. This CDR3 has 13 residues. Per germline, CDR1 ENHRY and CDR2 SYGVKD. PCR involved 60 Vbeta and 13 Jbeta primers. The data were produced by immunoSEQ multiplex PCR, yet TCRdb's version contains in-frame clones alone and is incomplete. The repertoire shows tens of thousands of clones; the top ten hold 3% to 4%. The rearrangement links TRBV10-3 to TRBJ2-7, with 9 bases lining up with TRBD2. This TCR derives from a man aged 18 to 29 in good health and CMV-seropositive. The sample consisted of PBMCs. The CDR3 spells CALQGSGSSEQYF. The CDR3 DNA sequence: TGTGCCCTCCAGGGTAGCGGGAGTTCCGAGCAGTACTTC.